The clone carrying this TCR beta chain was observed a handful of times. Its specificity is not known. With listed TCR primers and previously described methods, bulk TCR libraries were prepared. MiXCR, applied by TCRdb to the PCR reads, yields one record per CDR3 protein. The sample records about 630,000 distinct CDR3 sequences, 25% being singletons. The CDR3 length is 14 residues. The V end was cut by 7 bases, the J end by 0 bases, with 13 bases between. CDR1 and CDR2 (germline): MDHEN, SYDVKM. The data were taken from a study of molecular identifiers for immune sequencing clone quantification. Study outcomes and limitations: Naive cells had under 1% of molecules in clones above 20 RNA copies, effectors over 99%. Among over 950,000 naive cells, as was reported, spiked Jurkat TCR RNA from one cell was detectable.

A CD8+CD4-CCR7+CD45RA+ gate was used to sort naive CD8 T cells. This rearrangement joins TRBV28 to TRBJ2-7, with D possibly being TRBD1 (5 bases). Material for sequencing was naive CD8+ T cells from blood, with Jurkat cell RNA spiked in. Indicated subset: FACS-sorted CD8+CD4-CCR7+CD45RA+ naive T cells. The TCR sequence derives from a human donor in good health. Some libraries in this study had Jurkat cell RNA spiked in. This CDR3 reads CASTWGGTSYEQYF. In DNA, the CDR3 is TGTGCCAGCACCTGGGGCGGCACCTCCTACGAGCAGTACTTC.